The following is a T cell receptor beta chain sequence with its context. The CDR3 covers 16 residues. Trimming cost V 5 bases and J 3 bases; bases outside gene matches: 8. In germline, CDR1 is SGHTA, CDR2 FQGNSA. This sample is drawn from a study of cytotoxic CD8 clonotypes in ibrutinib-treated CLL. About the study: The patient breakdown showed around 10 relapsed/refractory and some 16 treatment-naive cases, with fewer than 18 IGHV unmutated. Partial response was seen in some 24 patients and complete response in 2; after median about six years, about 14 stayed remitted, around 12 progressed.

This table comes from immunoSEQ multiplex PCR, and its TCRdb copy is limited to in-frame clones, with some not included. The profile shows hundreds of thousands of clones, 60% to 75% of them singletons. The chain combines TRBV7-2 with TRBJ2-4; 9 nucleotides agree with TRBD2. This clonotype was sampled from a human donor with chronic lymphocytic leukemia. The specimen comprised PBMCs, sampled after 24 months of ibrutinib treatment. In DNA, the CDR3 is TGTGCCAGCAGCCCTAGCGGGGCCGGGGGCAAAAACATTCAGTACTTC. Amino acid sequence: CASSPSGAGGKNIQYF.